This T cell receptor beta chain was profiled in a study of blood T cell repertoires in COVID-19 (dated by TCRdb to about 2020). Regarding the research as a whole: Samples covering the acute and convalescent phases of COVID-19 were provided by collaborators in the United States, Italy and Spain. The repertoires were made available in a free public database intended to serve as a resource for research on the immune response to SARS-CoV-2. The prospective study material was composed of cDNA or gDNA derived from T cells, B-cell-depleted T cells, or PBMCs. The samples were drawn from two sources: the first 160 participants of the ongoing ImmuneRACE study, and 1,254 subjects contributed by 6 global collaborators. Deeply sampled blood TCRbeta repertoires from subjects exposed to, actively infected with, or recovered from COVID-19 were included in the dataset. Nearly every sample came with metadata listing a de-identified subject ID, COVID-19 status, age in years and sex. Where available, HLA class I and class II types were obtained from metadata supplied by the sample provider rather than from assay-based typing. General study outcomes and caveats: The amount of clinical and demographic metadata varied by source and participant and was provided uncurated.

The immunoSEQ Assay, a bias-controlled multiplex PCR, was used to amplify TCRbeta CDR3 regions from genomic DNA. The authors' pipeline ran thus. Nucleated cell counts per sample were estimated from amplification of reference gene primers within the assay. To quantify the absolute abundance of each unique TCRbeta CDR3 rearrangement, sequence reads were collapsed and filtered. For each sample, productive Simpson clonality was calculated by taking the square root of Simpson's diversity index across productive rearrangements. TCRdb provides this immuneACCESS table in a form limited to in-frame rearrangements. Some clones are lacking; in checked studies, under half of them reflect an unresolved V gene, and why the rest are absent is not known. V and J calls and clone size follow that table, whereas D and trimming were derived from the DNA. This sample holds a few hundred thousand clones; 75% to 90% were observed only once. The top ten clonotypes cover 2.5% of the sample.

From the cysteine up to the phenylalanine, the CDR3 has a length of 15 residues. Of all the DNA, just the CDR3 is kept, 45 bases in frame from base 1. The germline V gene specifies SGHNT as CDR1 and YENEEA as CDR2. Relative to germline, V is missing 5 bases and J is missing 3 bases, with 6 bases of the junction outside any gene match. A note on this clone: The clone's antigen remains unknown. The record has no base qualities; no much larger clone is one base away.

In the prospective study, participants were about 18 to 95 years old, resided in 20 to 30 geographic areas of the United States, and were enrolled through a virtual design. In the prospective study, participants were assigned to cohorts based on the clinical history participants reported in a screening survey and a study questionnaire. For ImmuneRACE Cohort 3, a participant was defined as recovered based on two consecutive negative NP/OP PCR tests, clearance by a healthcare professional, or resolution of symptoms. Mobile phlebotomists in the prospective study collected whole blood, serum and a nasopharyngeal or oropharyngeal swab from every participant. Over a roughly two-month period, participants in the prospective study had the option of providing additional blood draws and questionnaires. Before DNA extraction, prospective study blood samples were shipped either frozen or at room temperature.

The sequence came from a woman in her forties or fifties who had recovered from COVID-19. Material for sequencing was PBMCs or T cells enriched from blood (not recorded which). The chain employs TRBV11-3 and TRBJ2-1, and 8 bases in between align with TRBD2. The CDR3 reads CASSAGLVVYNEQFF. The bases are TGTGCCAGCAGCGCGGGACTAGTGGTCTACAATGAGCAGTTCTTC.